The 18 T cell receptor beta chains below were found in one sample sequenced in a study of tissue T cells after allogeneic stem cell transplantation. Here immunoSEQ multiplex PCR was the method, and the copy in TCRdb shows in-frame clones only, minus some. There are 20,000 to 25,000 clones in the sample; 69% occur only once, and 0.41% lies in the top ten. Material: blood. These receptors came from a female BALB/c mouse in good health. This mouse strain has H2-d as its MHC haplotype.

About this clone itself: Any gene name here is a mouse gene name. The read is 1 residue too short to cover the CDR3 end, so that end is filled in from the germline J gene. The chain uses TRBV19 and TRBJ2-3; tentative D call: TRBD2 (6 bases). The CDR3 is 13 amino acids. Trimming stripped 5 bases from V and 0 bases from J, with 7 bases between. Germline CDR1 FNHDT, CDR2 SITEND (reference sequence). CDR3 DNA (partial): TGTGCCAGCAGAGACTGGAGTGCAGAAACGCTGTAT. It codes for CASRDWSAETLY. The full CDR3 protein reads CASRDWSAETLYF.

Turning to this clone: Mouse gene names and germline throughout. Sequencing ends 1 residue short of the CDR3 end; the germline J gene provides the rest. This specimen includes other DNA sequences encoding the same CDR3. The chain uses TRBV1 and TRBJ1-3; no definite D call. This CDR3 region has 14 residues. Trimming removed 3 bases at V and 0 bases at J, with 6 bases between. Looked up from germline, CDR1 is NSQYPW and CDR2 is LRSPGD (reference sequence). The CDR3 protein is CTCSAGVSGNTLYF. The part of the CDR3 DNA that was read is TGCACCTGCAGTGCGGGCGTTTCTGGAAATACGCTCTAT.

Notes on this clone: Mouse gene names and germline throughout. The read halts 1 residue ahead of the CDR3 end, with the missing end drawn from the germline J gene. The V and J genes are TRBV2 and TRBJ2-5, with D possibly TRBD1 on 6 matching bases. Trimming left V 7 bases short and J 0 bases short, with 11 bases between. The CDR3 runs to 14 residues. Germline V gene lookup returns CDR1 LGHNA and CDR2 YSYQKL. The CDR3 spells CASIGGGNQDTQYF. CDR3 DNA, as far as it was read: TGTGCCAGCATCGGAGGGGGTAACCAAGACACCCAGTAC.

Concerning this clone itself: Genes here carry mouse names. The read ends 1 residue early relative to the CDR3; the germline J gene fills the gap. The chain links TRBV20 to TRBJ1-4; D perhaps matches TRBD1 (6 bases). The germline V gene has CDR1 GFQATS and CDR2 STVNSAI. Trimming removed 5 bases from V and 2 bases from J, with 9 bases in between. The length of the CDR3 is 13 residues. Incomplete CDR3 DNA: TGTGGTGCTGTACAGGGATCCAACGAAAGATTATTT. Residues: CGAVQGSNERLF. The entire CDR3 is CGAVQGSNERLFF.

This clone was observed a handful of times. Gene names follow the mouse nomenclature. The observed sequence ends 1 residue before the CDR3 terminus, with the missing tail filled in from the germline J gene. The gene calls are TRBV19 and TRBJ1-4; TRBD1 matches 8 bases. The CDR3 consists of 14 residues. The V segment lost 3 bases and the J segment 4 bases; nucleotides outside the gene matches: 2. Germline V CDR1 and CDR2: FNHDT, SITEND (reference sequence). The CDR3 region is CASSSDRGNERLFF. CDR3 DNA, as far as it was read: TGTGCCAGCAGTAGCGACAGGGGCAACGAAAGATTATTT.

Turning to this clone: The listed genes are named as in mouse. The read falls 1 residue short of the CDR3 end, and the missing part is taken from the germline J gene. The chain has TRBV24 and TRBJ1-1; D may be TRBD1 (5 bases). Per germline, CDR1 KGHTA and CDR2 FRNEEI. The CDR3 has 14 residues. V was trimmed by 0 bases and J by 4 bases, leaving 9 bases between them. CDR3 amino acids: CASSLYGGGTEVFF. CDR3 DNA (partial): TGTGCCAGCAGTCTGTACGGGGGAGGCACAGAAGTCTTC.

Regarding this clone: Gene names are the mouse ones. With the read ending 1 residue before the CDR3 end, the germline J gene is used to fill in that end. The rearrangement joins TRBV13-3 to TRBJ2-5; D is undetermined. There are 11 residues in the CDR3. Trimming stripped 5 bases from V and 1 base from J, with 2 bases between. Germline lookup yields CDR1 NNHDY and CDR2 SYVADS. The covered CDR3 bases are TGTGCCAGCAGGGACCAAGACACCCAGTAC. This gives the protein CASRDQDTQY. In full, the CDR3 is CASRDQDTQYF.

Turning to this clone: Genes and germline are mouse. The read terminates 1 residue ahead of where the CDR3 ends, so the germline J gene completes it. The rearrangement uses TRBV20 and TRBJ2-5, with TRBD2 matching over 8 bases. CDR3 length: 15 residues. V shed 0 bases, J shed 4 bases, and the junction held 6 bases outside the gene matches. From germline, CDR1 is GFQATS and CDR2 STVNSAI. The CDR3 sequence is CGARDPRTGKDTQYF. The CDR3 DNA, read in part, is TGTGGTGCTAGGGACCCCCGGACTGGGAAAGACACCCAGTAC. The complete variable domain, with remaining parts taken from reference TRBV20 and TRBJ2-5, reads GALVYQYPRRTICKSGTSMRMECQAVGFQATSVAWYRQSPQKTFELIALSTVNSAIKYEQNFTQEKFPISHPNLSFSSMTVLNAYLEDRGLYLCGARDPRTGKDTQYFGPGTRLLVL.

Remarks on this clone: The gene symbols are mouse symbols. The CDR3 end is not reached by the read, which stops 1 residue before it; the germline J gene fills it in. The V gene is TRBV29, the J gene TRBJ2-1; weak D call: TRBD1 (6 bases). Germline CDR1 and CDR2: MSHET and SYDVDS. The CDR3 consists of 13 residues. V lost 8 bases and J lost 4, with 12 bases in between. The CDR3 loop is CASFRDNYAEQFF. The CDR3 bases that were read are TGTGCTAGCTTCCGGGACAATTATGCTGAGCAGTTC.

The sample holds a few counts of this clone. Gene names denote mouse genes. The read finishes 1 residue shy of the CDR3 end, and the germline J gene is used to complete it. The rearrangement links TRBV13-2 to TRBJ2-7; maybe TRBD1 (7 bases). V was trimmed by 0 bases and J by 2 bases, leaving 12 bases between them. Per the germline V gene, CDR1 is NNHNN and CDR2 is SYGAGS (reference sequence). This CDR3 is 15 amino acids long. Incomplete CDR3 DNA: TGTGCCAGCGGTGATGCAGGCAGGGGGGCCTATGAACAGTAC. Protein product: CASGDAGRGAYEQY. The entire CDR3 reads CASGDAGRGAYEQYF.

Concerning this clone: Gene names denote mouse genes. From the germline J gene comes the end of the CDR3, since the read stops 1 residue before it. The chain uses TRBV2 and TRBJ1-4; 9 bases map to TRBD1. The CDR3 contains 16 residues. Germline V gives CDR1 LGHNA, CDR2 YSYQKL. The trim removed 4 bases at V and 7 bases at J, leaving 10 bases unmatched. The CDR3 loop reads CASSPLRDREGERLFF. The sequenced part of the CDR3 DNA is TGTGCCAGCAGCCCCCTCCGGGACAGGGAGGGCGAAAGATTATTT.

Concerning this clone itself: Mouse gene names and germline throughout. Coverage ceases 1 residue before the CDR3 finishes, and the germline J gene fills in the end. This chain links TRBV4 with TRBJ2-5, with no clear D. V dropped 5 bases and J dropped 4 bases, with 4 bases sitting between them. The CDR3 covers 11 residues. Germline V lookup: CDR1 LGHDT, CDR2 YNNKQL (reference sequence). The sequenced part of the CDR3 DNA is TGTGCCAGCAGCCTCGAAGACACCCAGTAC. The encoded protein is CASSLEDTQY. The whole CDR3 reads CASSLEDTQYF. The variable domain in full, completed from reference TRBV4 and TRBJ2-5, reads ETAVFQTPNYHVTQVGNEVSFNCKQTLGHDTMYWYKQDSKKLLKIMFSYNNKQLIVNETVPRRFSPQSSDKAHLNLRIKSVEPEDSAVYLCASSLEDTQYFGPGTRLLVL.

Comment on this clone: Gene names and germline refer to mouse. The read ends 1 residue early relative to the CDR3; the germline J gene fills the gap. The gene calls are TRBV1 and TRBJ1-4; tentative D call: TRBD1 (5 bases). The V gene's germline CDR1 is NSQYPW and CDR2 LRSPGD (reference sequence). CDR3 size: 14 residues. Trimming pared 3 bases from V and 1 base from J, leaving 6 bases between. The CDR3 here is CTCSAGASNERLFF. CDR3 DNA, as far as it was read: TGCACCTGCAGTGCCGGGGCTTCCAACGAAAGATTATTT.

Concerning this clone itself: All gene names here are mouse names. The CDR3 goes on 1 residue after the read ends, and that part is filled in from the germline J gene. The chain couples TRBV19 to TRBJ2-2; 7 bases are a match to TRBD1. J gave up 4 bases and V 3 bases, and 3 bases lay outside the gene matches. The CDR3 length is 14 residues. Germline V gives CDR1 FNHDT, CDR2 SITEND (reference sequence). The DNA read from the CDR3 is TGTGCCAGCAGTACAAGACAGGGCACCGGGCAGCTCTAC. This gives the protein CASSTRQGTGQLY. The complete CDR3 sequence is CASSTRQGTGQLYF.

Note on this clone: Mouse gene names and germline throughout. The DNA ends 1 residue before the CDR3 does, and the rest of the CDR3 is filled in from the germline J gene. This chain joins TRBV4 and TRBJ2-4, with 12 bases fitting TRBD2. Germline CDR1 is LGHDT and CDR2 is YNNKQL (reference sequence). Trimming removed 3 bases from V and 6 bases from J; junction bases left unmatched: 1. The length of the CDR3 is 14 residues. The CDR3 loop is CASSYGTGGNTLYF. The covered CDR3 bases are TGTGCCAGCAGCTATGGGACTGGGGGGAACACCTTGTAC.

Note on this clone: Genes here carry mouse names. The sequenced fragment ends 1 residue before the CDR3 boundary, so the rest is inferred from the germline J gene. The chain links TRBV4 to TRBJ2-7, with 14 nucleotides matching TRBD2. Germline V gives CDR1 LGHDT, CDR2 YNNKQL (reference sequence). Germline trimming cut 4 bases from V and 7 bases from J; bases unmatched to any gene: 3. The length of the CDR3 is 14 residues. CDR3 DNA (partial): TGTGCCAGCAGCTTGGGACTGGGGGGGCGCGAACAGTAC. Translating it yields CASSLGLGGREQY. The complete CDR3 reads CASSLGLGGREQYF.

This clone was recorded only once. The genes are named according to mouse. The read ends 1 residue early relative to the CDR3; the germline J gene fills the gap. The chain has TRBV13-2 and TRBJ2-5; TRBD1 is a possible D gene (6 bases). Per the germline V gene, CDR1 is NNHNN and CDR2 is SYGAGS (reference sequence). Trimming removed 1 base at V and 4 bases at J, with 10 bases between. There are 14 residues in the CDR3. The sequenced CDR3 bases are TGTGCCAGCGGTGATCGCCAGGGGAAAGACACCCAGTAC. Residues: CASGDRQGKDTQY. The CDR3 in its entirety is CASGDRQGKDTQYF.

This clone was recorded a few times. These gene names are mouse names. The read halts 1 residue ahead of the CDR3 end, with the missing end drawn from the germline J gene. V and J are TRBV2 and TRBJ2-7; 11 nucleotides line up with TRBD2. CDR1 LGHNA and CDR2 YSYQKL come from the germline V gene. The CDR3 is 15 amino acids. The ends lost 0 bases at V and 7 bases at J; junction bases unmatched: 5. The CDR3 is CASSQDTGGAREQYF. The part of the CDR3 DNA that was read is TGTGCCAGCAGCCAAGATACTGGGGGGGCGCGAGAACAGTAC.